Included here is one T cell receptor (beta chain) sequence, with context. What it recognizes is unknown. These data belong to a study of cytomegalovirus exposure and HLA in healthy donors. It was with 60 Vbeta and 13 Jbeta primers that the PCR ran. Sequencing was performed with immunoSEQ multiplex PCR; in TCRdb, only in-frame clones are kept and a portion is missing. The sample consists of about 200,000 clones, around four fifths of them appearing once. Overall study findings and caveats: Later analysis showed most CMV-associated TCR beta chains appearing HLA-restricted. Cytomegalovirus association was assigned to about 180 TCR beta chains.

There are 16 residues in the CDR3. Germline CDR1 is MNHEY and CDR2 is SMNVEV (reference sequence). V dropped 7 bases and J dropped 3; count of bases not matched to a gene: 14. This clonotype originated in a woman between 45 and 65 years old in good health and CMV-seropositive. Sequencing was performed on PBMCs. The chain carries TRBV27 and TRBJ1-2; 7 nucleotides line up with TRBD1. DNA of the CDR3: TGTGCCAGCATGGGGATACAGGGGAAGGGTGACTATGGCTACACCTTC. This encodes CASMGIQGKGDYGYTF.